This T cell receptor beta chain comes out of a study of blood T cell repertoires in COVID-19. Study at large: From the United States, Italy and Spain came samples of acute and convalescent COVID-19. Sources were T cells, B-cell-depleted T cells, or PBMCs; the material itself was cDNA or gDNA.

Per the original methods: For nucleated cells, counts were estimated from reference gene primer amplification. Profiled with immunoSEQ multiplex PCR; TCRdb holds only in-frame clones, not every one. Clone size and V and J calls were adopted from that table, with D and trimming inferred from the DNA. The sample contains about 73,000 clones, less than 75% of which appear only once. The sequencing input was peripheral blood. The receptor comes from a man in his sixties with acute or convalescent COVID-19.

CDR3 DNA sequence: TGTGCCAGCTACCGCGGGGGGATCGGCTACACCTTC. This codes for CASYRGGIGYTF. The chain recombines TRBV27 with TRBJ1-2; weak D call: TRBD1 (5 bases). With 8 bases removed from V and 8 bases from J, the gap between germline ends came to 15 bases. Germline lookup yields CDR1 MNHEY and CDR2 SMNVEV (reference sequence). This CDR3 is 12 amino acids long.